The 25 T cell receptor beta chains in this list originate from one sample, sequenced in a study of blood T cell repertoires in COVID-19. Some clones are missing from TCRdb's copy, which holds only in-frame ones; the method was immunoSEQ multiplex PCR. The sample shows 100,000 or so clones, approximately 92% of them seen only once. The sequencing input was peripheral blood. Every receptor here comes from a man aged 65 to 79 with acute or convalescent COVID-19.

The chain has TRBV3-1 (or the pseudogene TRBV3-2) and TRBJ2-1; 8 nucleotides match TRBD2. The CDR3 contains 11 residues. V gave up 10 bases and J gave up 10 bases; unmatched junction bases: 6. CDR1 LGHDT and CDR2 YNNKEL come from the germline V gene (reference sequence). CDR3 residues: CATLCGGEQFF. The CDR3 DNA follows: TGTGCCACTTTGTGCGGGGGGGAGCAGTTCTTC.

The chain recombines TRBV25-1 with TRBJ1-2; a possible D gene is TRBD1 (6 bases). Per the germline V gene, CDR1 is MGHDK and CDR2 is SYGVNS. This CDR3 spans 15 amino acids. V lost 3 bases and J 2 bases, leaving 13 bases between the germline ends. The CDR3 loop reads CASSESGGANYGYTF. The CDR3, as DNA: TGTGCCAGCAGTGAGTCTGGGGGGGCCAACTATGGCTACACCTTC.

V gene TRBV5-5 combines with J gene TRBJ2-5, with 11 positions matching TRBD1. Losses at the gene ends were 7 bases for V and 7 bases for J; bases not matched to a gene: 9. CDR3 length: 14 amino acids. Germline assignment: CDR1 SGHKS and CDR2 YYEKEE (reference sequence). CDR3 residues: CASSRTGGRVTQYF. CDR3 sequence (DNA): TGTGCCAGCTCTCGGACAGGGGGCCGGGTGACCCAGTACTTC.

The gene calls are TRBV18 and TRBJ2-1; 7 bases match TRBD1. V shed 5 bases and J 8 bases; nucleotides not matched to a gene: 6. Germline V gene data show CDR1 as KGHSH and CDR2 as LQKENI. This CDR3 is built from 13 residues. The CDR3 loop is CASSRQGMDEQFF. DNA for the CDR3: TGTGCCAGCTCAAGACAGGGTATGGATGAGCAGTTCTTC.

The chain uses TRBV7-2 and TRBJ2-7, with a weak D call TRBD1 (5 bases). Trimming shortened V by 4 bases and J by 5 bases, and 15 bases separated the two germline ends. This CDR3 contains 14 residues. Germline loops: CDR1 SGHTA, CDR2 FQGNSA. The DNA for the CDR3 is TGTGCCAGCAGCTCGTACCAGGGTCGGGACGAGCAGTACTTC. Translating it yields CASSSYQGRDEQYF.

The chain employs TRBV15 and TRBJ1-3, with D uncertain. Germline assignment: CDR1 LNHNV and CDR2 YYDKDF (reference sequence). The V gene lost 0 bases and the J gene lost 4 bases, with 16 bases spanning the gap. The CDR3 runs to 17 residues. The CDR3 nucleotides are TGTGCCACCAGCAGAGAATCGAGCCGTTTTTGGGGAAACACCATATATTTT. Its translation is CATSRESSRFWGNTIYF.

V usage is TRBV5-1 and J usage is TRBJ2-3; TRBD1 matches at 7 bases. V gave up 2 bases and J gave up 3 bases; unmatched junction bases: 9. The CDR3 is made up of 16 amino acids. Germline values: CDR1 SGHRS, CDR2 YFSETQ. CDR3 coding DNA: TGCGCCAGCAGCTTTACAGGGGCGGTGGTGACAGATACGCAGTATTTT. Its translation is CASSFTGAVVTDTQYF.

This rearrangement joins TRBV7-2 to TRBJ2-1; D is possibly TRBD2 (5 bases). Germline V gene sequence: CDR1 SGHTA, CDR2 FQGNSA. The CDR3 runs to 14 residues. Trimming removed 1 base from V and 6 bases from J, with 10 bases in between. CDR3 bases: TGTGCCAGCAGCTTAGTCGCACTAGTCAATGAGCAGTTCTTC. This translates into CASSLVALVNEQFF.

This sequence joins TRBV14 and TRBJ1-3; the D gene is possibly TRBD1 (5 bases). V lost 4 bases and J 4 bases, leaving 8 bases between the germline ends. Germline CDR1 reads SGHDN; CDR2 reads FVKESK. The CDR3 totals 13 residues. CDR3 protein: CASSPGYGNTIYF. DNA of the CDR3: TGTGCCAGCAGCCCAGGGTACGGAAACACCATATATTTT.

The chain carries TRBV5-4 and TRBJ2-1; D possibly corresponds to TRBD2 (5 bases). Trimming removed 5 bases from V and 0 bases from J, with 12 bases in between. This CDR3 has 15 residues. CDR1 SGHNT and CDR2 YYREEE come from the germline V gene (reference sequence). CDR3 sequence (DNA): TGTGCCAGCAGATCAGCGGCGAGCTCCTACAATGAGCAGTTCTTC. This encodes CASRSAASSYNEQFF.

The chain is built from TRBV24-1 and TRBJ2-5; perhaps TRBD1 as D (6 bases). CDR1 is KGHDR, CDR2 SFDVKD, per germline. The CDR3 contains 15 residues. V lost 4 bases, J lost 1 base, and 12 bases lay in between. Here the CDR3 DNA reads TGTGCCACCAGTGAATCCAGGGGATCCCAAGAGACCCAGTACTTC. Translation gives CATSESRGSQETQYF.

CDR3 DNA: TGTGCCAGCAGCTTAACAGGGGGGACGGCTAACTATGGCTACACCTTC. This encodes CASSLTGGTANYGYTF. The chain joins TRBV28 to TRBJ1-2; TRBD1 matches 8 bases. Germline trimming cut 6 bases from V and 0 bases from J; bases unmatched to any gene: 9. CDR1 is MDHEN, CDR2 SYDVKM, per germline. The CDR3 totals 16 residues.

V and J are TRBV5-1 and TRBJ1-3; 7 bases match TRBD1. CDR1 is SGHRS and CDR2 is YFSETQ in the germline V gene. Trimming at V came to 0 bases and at J to 3 bases, leaving 3 bases not matched to a gene. The CDR3 totals 15 residues. CDR3 sequence: CASSLEGANGNTIYF. In nucleotides, the CDR3 is TGCGCCAGCAGCTTGGAGGGGGCGAATGGAAACACCATATATTTT.

The V gene is TRBV2, the J gene TRBJ2-7; 7 nucleotides line up with TRBD1. The V gene end was trimmed by 3 bases and the J gene end by 6 bases; junction bases not matched to a gene: 8. CDR3 length equals 14 residues. Germline CDR1 reads SNHLY; CDR2 reads FYNNEI. The DNA for the CDR3 is TGTGCCAGCAGTGAGAGGACAGGTGGGCCCGAGCAGTACTTC. It specifies CASSERTGGPEQYF.

The chain is built from TRBV24-1 and TRBJ2-2; 9 bases line up with TRBD1. CDR3 length: 15 amino acids. Germline lookup yields CDR1 KGHDR and CDR2 SFDVKD. The J segment lost 6 bases and the V segment lost 5 bases, leaving 6 bases of the junction unmatched. This CDR3 is CATSGGGTGSGELFF. DNA of the CDR3: TGTGCCACCAGTGGAGGGGGGACAGGGTCCGGGGAGCTGTTTTTT.

The chain carries TRBV6-5 and TRBJ2-7; D is uncertain. The CDR3 spans 15 residues. Trimming removed 4 bases at V and 0 bases at J, with 13 bases between. Germline-derived CDR1 and CDR2 are MNHEY and SVGAGI. The CDR3: CASSFSYPSSYEQYF. The DNA for the CDR3 is TGTGCCAGCAGTTTCTCATACCCCAGCTCCTACGAGCAGTACTTC.

CDR3 loop: CASSQTRGGRTDTQYF. The CDR3 DNA follows: TGTGCCAGCAGCCAGACCCGGGGGGGGCGCACAGATACGCAGTATTTT. The rearrangement links TRBV11-3 to TRBJ2-3; TRBD2 matches 8 bases. CDR1 and CDR2 (germline): SGHNT, YENEEA. CDR3 size: 16 residues. V lost 5 bases, J lost 1 base, and 8 bases stayed unmatched.

The CDR3 here is CASRRQERRETQYF. The CDR3 coding sequence is TGTGCCAGCAGACGGCAAGAGAGGAGGGAGACCCAGTACTTC. The chain is built from TRBV27 and TRBJ2-5; possible D gene TRBD2, 5 bases. CDR3 length: 14 amino acids. Germline V lookup: CDR1 MNHEY, CDR2 SMNVEV (reference sequence). V was shortened by 6 bases and J by 5 bases, with 16 bases between the two germline ends.

The chain recombines TRBV18 with TRBJ2-5; 7 bases are a match to TRBD2. This CDR3 comprises 19 residues. The V gene end was trimmed by 2 bases and the J gene end by 4 bases; junction bases not matched to a gene: 19. Germline loops: CDR1 KGHSH, CDR2 LQKENI. The CDR3 DNA is TGTGCCAGCTCACCATTCGGACGAGGACTAGTTCGATCGGTAGAGACCCAGTACTTC. Its translation is CASSPFGRGLVRSVETQYF.

The V gene is TRBV11-3, the J gene TRBJ1-5; D is possibly TRBD1 (6 bases). The CDR3 spans 14 residues. With 3 bases removed from V and 4 bases from J, the gap between germline ends came to 10 bases. The germline gives CDR1 SGHNT, CDR2 YENEEA. CDR3 DNA sequence: TGTGCCAGCAGCTTGACAGGAGTAAATCAGCCCCAGCATTTT. It encodes CASSLTGVNQPQHF.

The chain uses TRBV6-1 and TRBJ1-2; D is unresolved. The germline gives CDR1 MNHNS, CDR2 SASEGT. CDR3 length: 15 amino acids. Trimming took 3 bases from V and 4 from J, leaving 15 bases between them. This CDR3 is CASSDNTGSSYGYTF. In DNA, the CDR3 is TGTGCCAGCAGTGATAATACCGGGTCCTCCTATGGCTACACCTTC.

The CDR3 loop reads CASSVTPYEQYF. The CDR3 DNA follows: TGTGCCAGCAGTGTGACACCCTACGAGCAGTACTTC. This rearrangement joins TRBV12-3 or TRBV12-4 to TRBJ2-7; no clear D. V was pared by 5 bases and J by 2 bases, with 7 bases between. The CDR3 runs 12 residues.

This clone was seen only once. The chain has TRBV10-1 and TRBJ2-1; 14 positions agree with TRBD2. V trimming: 0 bases; J trimming: 10 bases; junction bases outside the gene matches: 17. Looked up from germline, CDR1 is WNHNN and CDR2 is SYGVQD (reference sequence). CDR3 size: 20 residues. CDR3 protein: CASSESRATGTSGRKSEQFF. CDR3 in DNA: TGCGCCAGCAGTGAGTCGCGGGCAACCGGGACTAGCGGGAGAAAGAGCGAGCAGTTCTTC.

The J gene is TRBJ1-6, the V gene TRBV3-1 (or the pseudogene TRBV3-2), with 7 bases identical to TRBD1. The V gene's germline CDR1 is LGHDT and CDR2 YNNKEL (reference sequence). V dropped 3 bases and J dropped 9; count of bases not matched to a gene: 8. The CDR3 loop spans 15 amino acids. For the CDR3, the DNA is TGTGCCAGCAGCCAGTTGGGGGACAGATTTTCACCCCTCCACTTT. Encoded protein: CASSQLGDRFSPLHF.

The chain links TRBV4-1 to TRBJ2-5; the match to TRBD1 covers 8 bases. The CDR3 is made up of 15 amino acids. Germline trimming cut 1 base from V and 2 bases from J; bases unmatched to any gene: 3. Germline lookup yields CDR1 MGHRA and CDR2 YSYEKL. The chain's CDR3 is CASSQVGTGQETQYF. The CDR3 DNA is TGCGCCAGCAGCCAAGTCGGGACAGGTCAAGAGACCCAGTACTTC.